The entry that follows covers one TCR beta chain sequence. This sample is part of a study of blood T cell repertoires in COVID-19. Turning to the study itself: Sites in the United States, Italy and Spain provided acute and convalescent COVID-19 samples. Nucleic acid was either cDNA or gDNA, and it came from T cells, B-cell-depleted T cells, or PBMCs.

The CDR3 has 17 residues. Original handling: Amplification from reference gene primers served as the basis for estimated nucleated cell counts. TCRdb keeps only in-frame clones here, not all; method: immunoSEQ multiplex PCR. The V and J calls and clone size come from that table; D and trimming were worked out from the DNA. Of around 270,000 clones in the sample, about 87% are singletons; the top ten hold 4%. The clonotype was recovered from a man aged 55 to 70 who had recovered from COVID-19. The source material was peripheral blood. This rearrangement joins TRBV21-1 to TRBJ1-6; TRBD1, the D gene given by the table, was not confirmed from the DNA. TRBV21-1 is listed as a pseudogene. The CDR3 loop reads CASSKANRVFLTSPLHF. In DNA form, the CDR3 reads TGTGCCAGCAGCAAAGCAAACAGGGTATTCCTAACCTCACCCCTCCACTTT.